These T cell receptor beta chains were read from a single sample in a study of T cells in Graves' hyperthyroidism and ophthalmopathy. Via MiXCR, TCRdb re-called the multiplex PCR reads, giving one row per CDR3 protein. This sample has about 840,000 distinct CDR3 sequences, with about two fifths found just once. Material for sequencing was blood. Receptor source: a man younger than 35 with Graves' hyperthyroidism. CDR3s include the opening cysteine and the closing phenylalanine or tryptophan. The D gene is left open where the match is weak. Rows may omit the clone size; those that give it use once, few, many or a size class.

>few|TRBJ1-1|TRBV7-4|15|-
CASSQGPTGNTEAFF
TGCGCCAGCAGCCAGGGCCCGACAGGGAACACTGAAGCTTTCTTT
>-|TRBJ1-2|TRBV4-1|15|TRBD1
CASSFAPGQGHGYTF
TGCGCCAGCAGCTTCGCTCCGGGACAGGGACATGGCTACACCTTC
>many|TRBJ1-6|TRBV7-9|14|-
CASSPEGPGSPLHF
TGTGCCAGCAGCCCGGAGGGGCCGGGTTCACCCCTCCACTTT
>-|TRBJ2-7|TRBV5-1|15|-
CASSLAWGGGYEQYF
TGCGCCAGCAGCTTGGCCTGGGGAGGAGGGTACGAGCAGTACTTC
>many|TRBJ1-5|TRBV20-1|14|-
CSAPAGKGYQPQHF
TGCAGTGCCCCCGCTGGGAAGGGCTATCAGCCCCAGCATTTT
>few|TRBJ1-2|TRBV20-1|14|-
CSARGDPEVYGYTF
TGCAGTGCTAGGGGGGATCCGGAGGTATACGGCTACACCTTC
>-|TRBJ2-7|TRBV14|15|-
CASSQVVRPTYEQYF
TGTGCCAGCAGCCAAGTCGTCAGGCCTACTTACGAGCAGTACTTC
>few|TRBJ1-1|TRBV6-1|13|-
CASSSGPTTEAFF
TGTGCCAGCTCCTCCGGACCTACTACTGAAGCTTTCTTT
>-|TRBJ1-4|TRBV19|14|-
CASSIPGAAEKLFF
TGTGCCAGTAGTATTCCAGGCGCTGCGGAAAAACTGTTTTTT
>few|TRBJ1-6|TRBV9|14|-
CASSQDGHYSPLHF
TGTGCCAGCAGCCAAGATGGACATTATTCACCCCTCCACTTT
>-|TRBJ1-2|TRBV20-1|15|-
CSPSAEDLANYGYTF
TGCAGTCCCTCGGCGGAGGATCTAGCTAACTATGGCTACACCTTC
>many|TRBJ1-4|TRBV19|15|TRBD1
CASSPVGTGWKELFF
TGTGCCAGTAGCCCAGTTGGGACAGGGTGGAAAGAACTGTTTTTT
>few|TRBJ2-7|TRBV9|14|-
CASSPLMGEYEQYF
TGTGCCAGCAGCCCTCTCATGGGCGAGTACGAGCAGTACTTC
>few|TRBJ2-7|TRBV20-1|11|-
CSAPGWYEQYF
TGCAGTGCTCCAGGGTGGTACGAGCAGTACTTC
>few|TRBJ2-7|TRBV7-2|15|-
CASSQGDSATYEQYF
TGTGCCAGCAGCCAAGGAGACAGCGCAACCTACGAGCAGTACTTC
>-|TRBJ2-7|TRBV4-1|14|-
CASSLSGSLYEQYF
TGTGCCAGCAGCTTGTCAGGATCCCTCTACGAGCAGTACTTC
>many|TRBJ2-7|TRBV20-1|11|-
CSARSPLEQYF
TGCAGTGCTAGGAGTCCCCTGGAGCAGTACTTC
>many|TRBJ2-7|TRBV7-9|16|-
CASSSSPRSRGYEQYF
TGTGCCAGCAGCTCAAGCCCGAGGTCGCGTGGCTACGAGCAGTACTTC
>few|TRBJ2-7|TRBV2|14|TRBD2
CASSRTSGRAEQYF
TGTGCCAGCAGTCGGACTAGCGGGAGAGCCGAGCAGTACTTC
>-|TRBJ2-7|TRBV7-8|15|TRBD2
CASSLPTGGSYEQYF
TGTGCCAGCAGCTTACCTACCGGGGGGTCCTACGAGCAGTACTTC
>-|TRBJ1-5|TRBV5-1|15|-
CASSLDGGVGEPQHF
TGCGCCAGCAGCTTGGATGGAGGGGTCGGGGAGCCCCAGCATTTT
>-|TRBJ2-7|TRBV7-9|15|-
CASSSRRSESYEQYF
TGTGCCAGCAGCTCCCGTCGATCCGAGTCCTACGAGCAGTACTTC
>-|TRBJ2-7|TRBV7-2|14|TRBD1
CASSVGGTGYEQYF
TGTGCCAGCAGCGTAGGAGGGACAGGGTACGAGCAGTACTTC
>many|TRBJ2-7|TRBV29-1|14|-
CSVELPGSRYEQYF
TGCAGCGTTGAACTACCAGGGAGCAGGTACGAGCAGTACTTC
>many|TRBJ2-7|TRBV7-9|16|-
CASSLDRDHRSYEQYF
TGTGCCAGCAGCTTAGACCGGGACCATCGATCCTACGAGCAGTACTTC
>few|TRBJ2-5|TRBV9|15|-
CASSVGAETQETQYF
TGTGCCAGCAGCGTAGGGGCAGAGACCCAAGAGACCCAGTACTTC
>-|TRBJ1-4|TRBV5-1|15|-
CASKLGLQVNEKLFF
TGCGCCAGCAAGCTGGGGTTACAGGTGAATGAAAAACTGTTTTTT
>few|TRBJ1-2|TRBV6-6|15|-
CASSDVGRASYGYTF
TGTGCCAGCAGTGATGTGGGCAGGGCCTCCTATGGCTACACCTTC
>many|TRBJ1-6|TRBV4-2|13|-
CASSQEGGSPLHF
TGTGCCAGCAGCCAAGAAGGTGGATCACCCCTCCACTTT
>many|TRBJ2-7|TRBV29-1|10|-
CSVRSREQYF
TGCAGCGTAAGAAGTCGCGAGCAGTACTTC
>-|TRBJ1-1|TRBV9|13|TRBD1
CASSQTGFAEAFF
TGTGCCAGCAGCCAGACAGGGTTCGCTGAAGCTTTCTTT
>-|TRBJ2-5|TRBV5-4|15|-
CASSPDGFRKETQYF
TGTGCCAGCAGCCCTGACGGATTTAGGAAGGAGACCCAGTACTTC